The 24 T cell receptor beta chains below come from one sample, sequenced in a study of blood T cell repertoires in COVID-19. Method: immunoSEQ multiplex PCR; TCRdb's copy keeps in-frame clones and lacks some. The sample records 250,000 to 300,000 clones, approximately 85% being singletons. Sequenced material: peripheral blood. Source of these receptors: a man in his forties or fifties with active or convalescent COVID-19.

The chain recombines TRBV6-5 with TRBJ2-1; D remains ambiguous. Between the trimmed V and J ends, which lost 6 bases and 4 bases, there was a span of 10 bases. Germline values: CDR1 MNHEY, CDR2 SVGAGI. The CDR3 is 13 residues long. The CDR3 spells CASRRLDYNEQFF. The CDR3 DNA sequence: TGTGCCAGCAGACGCCTAGATTACAATGAGCAGTTCTTC.

The chain joins TRBV29-1 to TRBJ1-2; D is ambiguous. V shed 7 bases and J shed 6 bases, with 9 bases lying between them. This CDR3 is built from 10 residues. Germline CDR1 SQVTM, CDR2 ANQGSEA. The CDR3 DNA reads as TGCAGCGCTGGGGAGGATGGCTACACCTTC. This translates into CSAGEDGYTF.

The rearrangement links TRBV7-9 to TRBJ2-3; tentative D call: TRBD1 (5 bases). Deletions cut 5 bases from V and 6 bases from J, with 15 bases between. Germline CDR1 is SEHNR and CDR2 is FQNEAQ (reference sequence). CDR3 length: 14 residues. As DNA, the CDR3 is TGTGCCAGCAGCCCGCACAGGACGGATGATACGCAGTATTTT. Protein sequence: CASSPHRTDDTQYF.

The V gene is TRBV5-1, the J gene TRBJ1-5, with 10 bases fitting TRBD1. The CDR3 has 14 residues. The germline V gene has CDR1 SGHRS and CDR2 YFSETQ. Trimming took 4 bases from V and 5 from J; bases not matched to a gene: 3. CDR3 protein: CASSTGTGDQPQHF. CDR3 DNA: TGCGCCAGCAGCACGGGGACAGGGGATCAGCCCCAGCATTTT. The complete variable domain, with remaining parts taken from reference TRBV5-1 and TRBJ1-5, reads KAGVTQTPRYLIKTRGQQVTLSCSPISGHRSVSWYQQTPGQGLQFLFEYFSETQRNKGNFPGRFSGRQFSNSRSEMNVSTLELGDSALYLCASSTGTGDQPQHFGDGTRLSIL.

With respect to this clone: In the same sample, other DNA sequences code for this CDR3. The J gene is TRBJ1-5, the V gene TRBV30; possibly TRBD1 for D (5 bases). The germline gives CDR1 GTSNPN, CDR2 SVGIG (reference sequence). The CDR3 is 14 amino acids. Between the trimmed V and J ends, which lost 0 bases and 4 bases, there was a span of 10 bases. The CDR3 is CAWSVRGGNQPQHF. The CDR3 nucleotides read TGTGCCTGGAGTGTGAGGGGAGGTAATCAGCCCCAGCATTTT.

The V and J genes are TRBV2 and TRBJ2-7; possibly TRBD2 for D (6 bases). Between the trimmed V and J ends, which lost 5 bases and 7 bases, there was a span of 15 bases. The CDR3 sequence is 13 residues long. From germline, CDR1 is SNHLY and CDR2 FYNNEI. CDR3 nucleotides: TGTGCCAGCAGTTCGGGGGTTGTTGGAGAGCAGTACTTC. Translation: CASSSGVVGEQYF.

The rearrangement joins TRBV6-6 to TRBJ2-7, with TRBD2 as a possible D gene (5 bases). The CDR3 sequence is 10 residues long. The V end lost 7 bases, the J end lost 9 bases, and 10 bases lay between the germline ends. Germline loops: CDR1 MNHNY, CDR2 SVGAGI (reference sequence). The DNA for the CDR3 is TGTGCCAGCACCTCAAGCGGGCAGTACTTC. Translating it yields CASTSSGQYF.

The chain combines TRBV5-1 with TRBJ2-1, with TRBD1 as a possible D gene (5 bases). Trimming cost V 2 bases and J 0 bases, with 9 bases left between them. CDR1 is SGHRS, CDR2 YFSETQ, per germline. CDR3 length: 15 amino acids. In nucleotides, the CDR3 is TGCGCCAGCAGCTTAGACAGCACCTCCTACAATGAGCAGTTCTTC. The encoded protein is CASSLDSTSYNEQFF.

The V and J genes are TRBV7-2 and TRBJ1-4; 7 bases map to TRBD1. V gave up 2 bases and J gave up 4 bases; unmatched junction bases: 4. Germline V CDR1 and CDR2: SGHTA, FQGNSA. CDR3 length equals 15 residues. The CDR3 DNA sequence: TGTGCCAGCAGCTTAAGGGGGCAGATTAATGAAAAACTGTTTTTT. Amino acids: CASSLRGQINEKLFF.

The J gene is TRBJ1-4, the V gene TRBV19; D ambiguous. Germline CDR1 is LNHDA and CDR2 is SQIVND (reference sequence). V lost 5 bases and J 4 bases, leaving 17 bases between the germline ends. The CDR3 loop spans 16 amino acids. The CDR3 is CASSSGPGNNNEKLFF. In DNA, the CDR3 is TGTGCCAGTAGTTCTGGCCCCGGGAATAATAATGAAAAACTGTTTTTT.

This rearrangement joins TRBV28 to TRBJ1-5; weak D call: TRBD1 (6 bases). Trimming shortened V by 4 bases and J by 1 base, and 11 bases separated the two germline ends. Germline CDR1 MDHEN, CDR2 SYDVKM. The length of the CDR3 is 15 residues. This CDR3 is CASSSRGYSNQPQHF. The CDR3 DNA reads TGTGCCAGCAGTTCCAGGGGATACAGCAATCAGCCCCAGCATTTT.

The J gene is TRBJ2-7, the V gene TRBV7-6; 7 bases map to TRBD2. This CDR3 contains 14 residues. J gave up 7 bases and V 5 bases, and 11 bases lay outside the gene matches. The germline V gene has CDR1 SGHVS and CDR2 FNYEAQ. The CDR3 loop is CASSPQRESLEQYF. The CDR3 DNA is TGTGCCAGCAGCCCCCAGCGGGAATCGTTGGAGCAGTACTTC. Complete variable domain (other parts from reference TRBV7-6 and TRBJ2-7): GAGVSQSPRYKVTKRGQDVALRCDPISGHVSLYWYRQALGQGPEFLTYFNYEAQQDKSGLPNDRFSAERPEGSISTLTIQRTEQRDSAMYRCASSPQRESLEQYFGPGTRLTVT.

This clone showed up just once. The chain joins TRBV6-5 to TRBJ1-2; the D is unclear. The germline V gene encodes CDR1 MNHEY and CDR2 SVGAGI. The germline V and J ends were trimmed by 4 bases and 4 bases, with 4 bases remaining between them. The CDR3 has 11 amino acids. CDR3 amino acids: CASSSIYGYTF. In nucleotides, the CDR3 is TGTGCCAGCAGTTCCATCTATGGCTACACCTTC.

The chain uses TRBV2 and TRBJ2-2; the match to TRBD2 covers 7 bases. From germline, CDR1 is SNHLY and CDR2 FYNNEI. Unmatched junction bases numbered 9, after V lost 8 bases and J lost 6 bases. The CDR3 covers 14 residues. This chain's CDR3 is CASRETSIPGELFF. CDR3 DNA: TGTGCCAGCCGGGAGACTAGCATCCCCGGGGAGCTGTTTTTT.

CDR3 nucleotide sequence: TGTGCCATCAGTGAGTCCCGGGGCTATGGCTACACCTTC. Translating gives CAISESRGYGYTF. This rearrangement joins TRBV10-3 to TRBJ1-2; no clear D gene. CDR3 length equals 13 residues. V was cut by 0 bases and J by 4 bases, with 6 bases left in between. The germline V gene has CDR1 ENHRY and CDR2 SYGVKD.

The rearrangement links TRBV5-4 to TRBJ2-3; unclear D gene. The V end lost 4 bases, the J end lost 5 bases, and 8 bases lay between the germline ends. CDR3 length: 12 residues. Germline CDR1 SGHNT, CDR2 YYREEE (reference sequence). DNA of the CDR3: TGTGCCAGCAGCCAGCGTCAAGATACGCAGTATTTT. Its translation is CASSQRQDTQYF.

The genes are TRBV12-3 or TRBV12-4 and TRBJ2-1, with a possible D match to TRBD2 (5 bases). This CDR3 is built from 13 residues. With 10 bases removed from V and 8 bases from J, the gap between germline ends came to 18 bases. The CDR3 is CATGLRRGDEQFF. DNA for the CDR3: TGTGCCACCGGACTGCGGCGTGGCGATGAGCAGTTCTTC.

The chain couples TRBV30 to TRBJ2-7; 7 bases fit TRBD2. CDR3 length: 16 amino acids. Trimming took 0 bases from V and 3 from J; bases not matched to a gene: 11. The germline gives CDR1 GTSNPN, CDR2 SVGIG (reference sequence). The CDR3 DNA reads TGTGCCTGGAGTGTTATGGGGGGGACGAGCCACTACGAGCAGTACTTC. Translated, it gives CAWSVMGGTSHYEQYF.

The chain joins TRBV5-4 to TRBJ1-1; D unclear. The germline V gene has CDR1 SGHNT and CDR2 YYREEE (reference sequence). Trimming shortened V by 2 bases and J by 1 base, and 9 bases separated the two germline ends. The CDR3 consists of 14 residues. CDR3 nucleotide sequence: TGTGCCAGCAGCTTCCCTGCCAGGAACACTGAAGCTTTCTTT. Translated: CASSFPARNTEAFF.

This chain joins TRBV10-3 and TRBJ2-2, with 7 bases fitting TRBD1. V was pared by 4 bases and J by 3 bases, with 8 bases of the junction left unmatched. Germline V gene data show CDR1 as ENHRY and CDR2 as SYGVKD. The CDR3 runs 16 residues. The CDR3 DNA reads TGTGCCATCAGTGTACAGGGGCCCCCATACACCGGGGAGCTGTTTTTT. This translates into CAISVQGPPYTGELFF.

V is TRBV29-1 and J is TRBJ1-2; 8 bases are a match to TRBD1. Germline-derived CDR1 and CDR2 are SQVTM and ANQGSEA. The CDR3 spans 14 residues. Trimming removed 0 bases from V and 8 bases from J; junction bases left unmatched: 8. In DNA form, the CDR3 reads TGCAGCGTTGAAGATGCCGGACAGGGTGGGGGCTACACCTTC. It encodes CSVEDAGQGGGYTF.

CDR3 protein: CATSDGQLNSPLHF. DNA for the CDR3: TGTGCCACCAGTGATGGACAGCTTAATTCACCCCTCCACTTT. V and J are TRBV24-1 and TRBJ1-6; D possibly corresponds to TRBD1 (6 bases). The germline gives CDR1 KGHDR, CDR2 SFDVKD. Trimming cost V 3 bases and J 6 bases, with 8 bases left between them. CDR3 size: 14 residues.

The chain links TRBV15 to TRBJ2-5; 9 bases map to TRBD1. This CDR3 region has 14 residues. Trimming cost V 4 bases and J 5 bases; bases outside gene matches: 5. The germline V gene has CDR1 LNHNV and CDR2 YYDKDF (reference sequence). The CDR3: CATSKRTGEETQYF. The CDR3 nucleotides are TGTGCCACCAGCAAGCGGACAGGGGAGGAGACCCAGTACTTC.

The V gene is TRBV19, the J gene TRBJ2-3; a possible D gene is TRBD2 (6 bases). The germline V and J ends were trimmed by 4 bases and 0 bases, with 14 bases remaining between them. The CDR3 runs 16 residues. From germline, CDR1 is LNHDA and CDR2 SQIVND (reference sequence). The CDR3 loop reads CASSTGGAISTDTQYF. CDR3 coding DNA: TGTGCCAGTAGTACCGGAGGGGCCATTAGCACAGATACGCAGTATTTT.